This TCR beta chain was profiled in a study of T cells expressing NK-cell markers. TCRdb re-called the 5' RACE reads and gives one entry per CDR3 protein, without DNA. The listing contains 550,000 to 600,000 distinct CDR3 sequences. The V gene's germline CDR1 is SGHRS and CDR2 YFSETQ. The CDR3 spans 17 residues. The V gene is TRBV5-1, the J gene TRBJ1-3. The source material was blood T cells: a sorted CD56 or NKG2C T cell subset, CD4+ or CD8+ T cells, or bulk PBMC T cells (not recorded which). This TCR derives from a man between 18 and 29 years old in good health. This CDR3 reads CASSLEGRAYSGNTIYF.